The 31 T cell receptor beta chains given below trace back to one sample, sequenced in a study of cytomegalovirus exposure and HLA in healthy donors. The PCR ran on 60 Vbeta and 13 Jbeta primers. Sequencing was performed with immunoSEQ multiplex PCR; in TCRdb, only in-frame clones are kept and a portion is missing. The sample consists of about 160,000 clones, about 88% of them appearing once. The specimen sequenced was PBMCs. These receptors were collected from a woman aged 18-30 years in good health and CMV-seronegative.

This clone was seen a single time. This chain joins TRBV18 and TRBJ1-2; a weak D match, TRBD1 (5 bases). The germline CDR1 and CDR2 sequences are KGHSH and LQKENI. Trimming took 3 bases from V and 8 from J, leaving 13 bases between them. The CDR3 is made up of 13 amino acids. The CDR3 reads CASSPQGREGYTF. The CDR3 DNA sequence: TGTGCCAGCTCACCCCAGGGTCGCGAGGGCTACACCTTC.

The chain carries TRBV5-6 and TRBJ2-5, with 7 nucleotides matching TRBD1. The germline CDR1 and CDR2 sequences are SGHDT and YYEEEE. The V and J ends lost 1 base and 5 bases, in that order; junction bases with no gene match: 5. The CDR3 has 14 residues. In nucleotides, the CDR3 is TGTGCCAGCAGCTTGACAGGGGTCAGGGAGACCCAGTACTTC. Protein sequence: CASSLTGVRETQYF.

The chain is built from TRBV4-1 and TRBJ1-4; no clear D. Germline V lookup: CDR1 MGHRA, CDR2 YSYEKL. The CDR3 spans 13 residues. V lost 6 bases and J 8 bases, leaving 13 bases between the germline ends. The CDR3 here is CASSRVNGEKLFF. CDR3 DNA sequence: TGCGCCAGCAGTCGGGTAAACGGAGAAAAACTGTTTTTT.

The J gene is TRBJ1-3, the V gene TRBV7-2; D not certain. The CDR3 is 16 residues long. Germline CDR1 reads SGHTA; CDR2 reads FQGNSA. With 1 base removed from V and 0 bases from J, the gap between germline ends came to 10 bases. The CDR3 loop reads CASSLVGRLSGNTIYF. CDR3 nucleotides: TGTGCCAGCAGCTTAGTTGGTCGACTCTCTGGAAACACCATATATTTT.

The V gene is TRBV28, the J gene TRBJ1-5, with 9 bases identical to TRBD1. After removal of 8 bases from V and 2 bases from J, the junction contained 16 bases not matched to a gene. This CDR3 comprises 18 residues. CDR1 and CDR2 from the germline V gene are MDHEN and SYDVKM. The CDR3 nucleotides read TGTGCCAGCTGCGCGGTGGACTACAGGGGGCGAGGCAATCAGCCCCAGCATTTT. Its protein is CASCAVDYRGRGNQPQHF.

This chain uses TRBV7-9 with TRBJ1-6, with 9 bases matching TRBD1. CDR1 is SEHNR and CDR2 is FQNEAQ in the germline V gene (reference sequence). The ends lost 5 bases at V and 7 bases at J; junction bases unmatched: 6. This CDR3 region has 15 residues. The CDR3: CASSPGDRENSPLHF. CDR3 DNA sequence: TGTGCCAGCAGCCCAGGGGACAGGGAGAATTCACCCCTCCACTTT.

The rearrangement joins TRBV11-3 to TRBJ2-2; 9 bases line up with TRBD1. The CDR3 is 14 residues long. The V and J ends lost 5 bases and 6 bases, in that order; junction bases with no gene match: 4. Germline V CDR1 and CDR2: SGHNT, YENEEA. The CDR3 nucleotides read TGTGCCAGCAGCGTACAGGGGGCGGCCGGGGAGCTGTTTTTT. It codes for CASSVQGAAGELFF.

V and J are TRBV27 and TRBJ2-4; 9 bases are a match to TRBD1. The CDR3 length is 15 residues. CDR1 MNHEY and CDR2 SMNVEV come from the germline V gene (reference sequence). The J segment lost 4 bases and the V segment lost 0 bases, leaving 1 base of the junction unmatched. The CDR3 nucleotides read TGTGCCAGCAGTTTATCTGGACAGGGGAAAAACATTCAGTACTTC. Amino acids: CASSLSGQGKNIQYF.

A few counts support this clone. CDR3 coding DNA: TGCGCCAGCAGCTCCGAAGGGGGGGTGGGCACTGAAGCTTTCTTT. It yields the protein CASSSEGGVGTEAFF. The chain joins TRBV5-1 to TRBJ1-1; tentative D call: TRBD1 (6 bases). Trimming took off 3 bases at V and 4 bases at J, with 16 bases between the two ends. This CDR3 has 15 residues. Per the germline V gene, CDR1 is SGHRS and CDR2 is YFSETQ. The entire variable domain, with the rest obtained from reference TRBV5-1 and TRBJ1-1, is as follows: KAGVTQTPRYLIKTRGQQVTLSCSPISGHRSVSWYQQTPGQGLQFLFEYFSETQRNKGNFPGRFSGRQFSNSRSEMNVSTLELGDSALYLCASSSEGGVGTEAFFGQGTRLTVV.

This sequence joins TRBV19 and TRBJ2-1; TRBD2 matches 13 bases. CDR1 is LNHDA, CDR2 SQIVND, per germline (reference sequence). The CDR3 consists of 15 residues. The junction had 5 bases not matched to a gene; V was cut back by 8 bases and J by 4 bases. Here the CDR3 DNA reads TGTGCCAGTGGCCGACTAGCGGGGGGATACAATGAGCAGTTCTTC. Its protein product is CASGRLAGGYNEQFF.

V gene TRBV28 combines with J gene TRBJ1-6, with D tentatively TRBD1 (5 bases). The CDR3 extends over 14 amino acids. Germline-derived CDR1 and CDR2 are MDHEN and SYDVKM. With 7 bases removed from V and 7 bases from J, the gap between germline ends came to 14 bases. The CDR3 loop is CASTEGQGNSPLHF. In DNA, the CDR3 is TGTGCCAGCACCGAAGGACAAGGCAATTCACCCCTCCACTTT. Using reference TRBV28 and TRBJ1-6 for the parts outside the CDR3, the full variable domain is DVKVTQSSRYLVKRTGEKVFLECVQDMDHENMFWYRQDPGLGLRLIYFSYDVKMKEKGDIPEGYSVSREKKERFSLILESASTNQTSMYLCASTEGQGNSPLHFGNGTRLTVT.

The chain employs TRBV30 and TRBJ1-3, with D possibly TRBD1 on 6 matching bases. V shed 0 bases and J shed 4 bases, with 13 bases lying between them. Germline CDR1 GTSNPN, CDR2 SVGIG (reference sequence). The CDR3 totals 15 residues. The CDR3 coding sequence is TGTGCCTGGAGTGTCGGGACATCGGGCGGAAACACCATATATTTT. It translates to CAWSVGTSGGNTIYF.

The chain uses TRBV6-6 and TRBJ1-2; D possibly corresponds to TRBD1 (6 bases). V was pared by 6 bases and J by 2 bases, with 16 bases between. The CDR3 is made up of 15 amino acids. Germline V CDR1 and CDR2: MNHNY, SVGAGI (reference sequence). The CDR3 loop reads CASSPQGWMNYGYTF. The DNA for the CDR3 is TGTGCCAGCAGCCCCCAGGGGTGGATGAACTATGGCTACACCTTC.

The chain uses TRBV9 and TRBJ2-1; 8 bases agree with TRBD2. From germline, CDR1 is SGDLS and CDR2 YYNGEE. The CDR3 runs 15 residues. V gave up 1 base and J gave up 6 bases; unmatched junction bases: 6. CDR3 DNA sequence: TGTGCCAGCAGCGTAAGGACTAGCCCGATCAATGAGCAGTTCTTC. Translating gives CASSVRTSPINEQFF.

The V call is TRBV30, the J call TRBJ1-6; D gene uncertain. From germline, CDR1 is GTSNPN and CDR2 SVGIG (reference sequence). V lost 7 bases and J lost 9, with 10 bases in between. There are 11 residues in the CDR3. CDR3 sequence (DNA): TGTGCCTCACAAGAGGGTTCACCCCTCCACTTT. The encoded protein is CASQEGSPLHF.

The V call is TRBV4-2, the J call TRBJ2-1; 15 nucleotides line up with TRBD2. CDR3 length: 15 residues. Germline V gives CDR1 LGHNA, CDR2 YNFKEQ. The junction had 2 bases not matched to a gene; V was cut back by 3 bases and J by 8 bases. The CDR3 DNA is TGTGCCAGCAGCCAGGGACTAGCGGGGGGCGATGAGCAGTTCTTC. This encodes CASSQGLAGGDEQFF.

The V and J genes are TRBV4-1 and TRBJ1-5; no definite D call. The ends were cut back, 6 bases at V and 0 bases at J, with 9 bases in the middle. The CDR3 has 14 residues. Germline CDR1 is MGHRA and CDR2 is YSYEKL. CDR3 coding DNA: TGCGCCAGCAGTCAGGTAAATAGCAATCAGCCCCAGCATTTT. Translation: CASSQVNSNQPQHF.

J is TRBJ1-2 and V is TRBV5-8, with 9 positions matching TRBD1. The CDR3 has 15 amino acids. V was pared by 0 bases and J by 7 bases, with 7 bases of the junction left unmatched. Germline V gene sequence: CDR1 SGHTS, CDR2 YDEGEE. CDR3 loop: CASSLAPQGAGGYTF. The CDR3 DNA is TGTGCCAGCAGCTTGGCCCCACAGGGGGCCGGTGGCTACACCTTC. Supplemented by reference TRBV5-8 and TRBJ1-2, the full variable domain reads EAGVTQSPTHLIKTRGQQATLRCSPISGHTSVYWYQQALGLGLQFLLWYDEGEERNRGNFPPRFSGRQFPNYSSELNVNALELEDSALYLCASSLAPQGAGGYTFGSGTRLTVV.

The chain is built from TRBV5-1 and TRBJ2-1; D is perhaps TRBD2 (7 bases). The CDR3 covers 14 residues. Germline CDR1 is SGHRS and CDR2 is YFSETQ. V was cut by 5 bases and J by 7 bases, with 16 bases left in between. DNA of the CDR3: TGCGCCAGCAGTCCGCCAGGGGAGGGGAATGAGCAGTTCTTC. Protein sequence: CASSPPGEGNEQFF.

J is TRBJ2-3 and V is TRBV6-5; maybe TRBD1 (5 bases). V lost 10 bases and J 5 bases, leaving 13 bases between the germline ends. The CDR3 length is 12 residues. Germline loops: CDR1 MNHEY, CDR2 SVGAGI. The chain's CDR3 is CATLWGEDTQYF. DNA of the CDR3: TGTGCCACCCTATGGGGCGAAGATACGCAGTATTTT.

The V gene is TRBV11-3, the J gene TRBJ2-1; 7 bases line up with TRBD2. The CDR3 extends over 15 amino acids. Trimming at V came to 8 bases and at J to 9 bases, leaving 16 bases not matched to a gene. The germline V gene has CDR1 SGHNT and CDR2 YENEEA. CDR3 DNA sequence: TGTGCCAGCTGGGGTCACTGGCGGGAGCCTTTTGAGCAGTTCTTC. It translates to CASWGHWREPFEQFF.

This chain connects TRBV7-8 to TRBJ1-1; 8 bases fit TRBD1. The germline gives CDR1 SGHVS, CDR2 FQNEAQ. The CDR3 length is 15 residues. With 2 bases clipped from V and 0 bases from J, the junction kept 2 bases outside the gene matches. DNA for the CDR3: TGTGCCAGCAGCTTACAGGGGGCGATGAACACTGAAGCTTTCTTT. It encodes CASSLQGAMNTEAFF.

V and J are TRBV5-6 and TRBJ1-3; D ambiguous. V dropped 3 bases and J dropped 4 bases, with 14 bases sitting between them. CDR3 length: 15 amino acids. Germline V gene lookup returns CDR1 SGHDT and CDR2 YYEEEE. This chain's CDR3 is CASSSPPGLGNTIYF. In DNA form, the CDR3 reads TGTGCCAGCAGCTCCCCCCCCGGGTTAGGAAACACCATATATTTT.

The sample holds one count of this clone. The CDR3 is CASSTHYSGNEQFF. The CDR3 bases are TGTGCCAGTAGTACCCATTACAGCGGGAATGAGCAGTTCTTC. This chain connects TRBV19 to TRBJ2-1; TRBD2 might be the D (6 bases). V lost 4 bases to trimming and J lost 7 bases, with 14 bases between them. The CDR3 sequence is 14 residues long. Germline-derived CDR1 and CDR2 are LNHDA and SQIVND (reference sequence).

The rearrangement uses TRBV18 and TRBJ1-1, with 8 bases lining up with TRBD1. The CDR3 sequence is 16 residues long. Germline CDR1 and CDR2: KGHSH and LQKENI. J was trimmed by 0 bases and V by 5 bases; bases with no gene match: 8. CDR3 nucleotides: TGTGCCAGCTCATCTGCAGGGGGCGCGGTGAACACTGAAGCTTTCTTT. Its translation: CASSSAGGAVNTEAFF.

In this sample, this clone turned up once. The rearrangement joins TRBV7-9 to TRBJ2-7; unclear D gene. Trimming left V 2 bases short and J 0 bases short, with 5 bases between. Germline assignment: CDR1 SEHNR and CDR2 FQNEAQ (reference sequence). This CDR3 is built from 13 residues. The CDR3 DNA reads as TGTGCCAGCAGCTTATTAGACTCCTACGAGCAGTACTTC. Translating gives CASSLLDSYEQYF. The complete variable domain, with remaining parts taken from reference TRBV7-9 and TRBJ2-7, reads DTGVSQNPRHKITKRGQNVTFRCDPISEHNRLYWYRQTLGQGPEFLTYFQNEAQLEKSRLLSDRFSAERPKGSFSTLEIQRTEQGDSAMYLCASSLLDSYEQYFGPGTRLTVT.

The gene calls are TRBV6-5 and TRBJ1-2; D is unclear. The CDR3 contains 13 residues. CDR1 MNHEY and CDR2 SVGAGI come from the germline V gene. V was shortened by 5 bases and J by 4 bases, with 11 bases between the two germline ends. The CDR3 reads CASSDQVLYGYTF. CDR3 bases: TGTGCCAGCAGTGACCAGGTCCTCTATGGCTACACCTTC.

The rearrangement joins TRBV2 to TRBJ2-3; D is perhaps TRBD2 (6 bases). The ends were cut back, 5 bases at V and 6 bases at J, with 15 bases in the middle. Germline assignment: CDR1 SNHLY and CDR2 FYNNEI. The CDR3 consists of 14 residues. CDR3 sequence (DNA): TGTGCCAGCAGTCAGCTCCCGGAGGGGGATACGCAGTATTTT. It yields the protein CASSQLPEGDTQYF.

Here the CDR3 reads CASSQDMRDSHSPLHF. CDR3 in DNA: TGTGCCAGCAGCCAAGACATGCGGGACAGCCATTCACCCCTCCACTTT. V usage is TRBV4-2 and J usage is TRBJ1-6, with 7 bases aligning to TRBD1. The CDR3 totals 16 residues. Germline V gene lookup returns CDR1 LGHNA and CDR2 YNFKEQ. The V segment lost 0 bases and the J segment 8 bases; nucleotides outside the gene matches: 7.

The chain is built from TRBV5-1 and TRBJ2-1, with 8 bases fitting TRBD2. The CDR3 totals 15 residues. The V gene end was trimmed by 1 base and the J gene end by 4 bases; junction bases not matched to a gene: 4. CDR1 and CDR2 (germline): SGHRS, YFSETQ. CDR3 region: CASSLTSGQYNEQFF. As DNA, the CDR3 is TGCGCCAGCAGCTTGACTAGCGGACAATACAATGAGCAGTTCTTC.

The chain couples TRBV5-1 to TRBJ2-1, with 11 bases identical to TRBD2. V dropped 0 bases and J dropped 7; count of bases not matched to a gene: 6. The CDR3 is made up of 16 amino acids. Germline loops: CDR1 SGHRS, CDR2 YFSETQ. The chain's CDR3 is CASSLVIAGGRNEQFF. DNA of the CDR3: TGCGCCAGCAGCTTGGTAATAGCGGGAGGGCGAAATGAGCAGTTCTTC.